This T cell receptor (beta chain) was profiled in a study of T-cell memory formation after mild COVID-19. Notes on the study in general: Cross-reactive memory seemingly joined, as some responding clones were found in pre-infection memory.

Amplification by 5'RACE using constant-segment primers produced TCR alpha and TCR beta cDNA libraries that carried sample barcodes and UMIs. Via MiXCR, TCRdb re-called the 5' RACE reads, giving one row per CDR3 protein. The sample records about 450,000 distinct CDR3 sequences, more than 20% being singletons. CDR3 length: 14 residues. In germline, CDR1 is DFQATT, CDR2 SNEGSKA (reference sequence). V lost 0 bases and J lost 7, with 13 bases in between. This clonotype appeared a few times. Its antigen remains unknown. The clonotype was recovered from an adult woman who had mild COVID-19 (a few samples of this study predate the infection). Cell type and time point are not known. Material for sequencing was PBMCs or a T cell subset sorted from them (not recorded which). V usage is TRBV20-1 and J usage is TRBJ2-1; possible D gene TRBD2, 5 bases. The CDR3 DNA reads as TGCAGTGCTAGAGATCTTGCGGGTTGGAATGAGCAGTTCTTC. Amino acids: CSARDLAGWNEQFF.